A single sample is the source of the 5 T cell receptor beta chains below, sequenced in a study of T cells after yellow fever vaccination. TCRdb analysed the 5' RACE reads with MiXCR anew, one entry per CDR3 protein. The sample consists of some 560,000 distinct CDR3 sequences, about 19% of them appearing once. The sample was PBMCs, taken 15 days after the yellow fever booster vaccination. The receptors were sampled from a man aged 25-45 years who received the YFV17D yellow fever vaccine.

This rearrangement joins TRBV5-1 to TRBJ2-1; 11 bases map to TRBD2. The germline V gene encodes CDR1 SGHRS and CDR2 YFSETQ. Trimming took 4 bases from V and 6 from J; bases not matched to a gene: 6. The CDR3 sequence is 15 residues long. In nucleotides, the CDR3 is TGCGCCAGCAGCCGTGGGACTAGCGGAGTCAATGAGCAGTTCTTC. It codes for CASSRGTSGVNEQFF.

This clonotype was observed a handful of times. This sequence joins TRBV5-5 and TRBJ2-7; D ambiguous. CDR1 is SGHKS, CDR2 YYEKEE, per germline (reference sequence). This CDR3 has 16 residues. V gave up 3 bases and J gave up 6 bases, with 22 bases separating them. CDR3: CASSSAIVGPLSEQYF. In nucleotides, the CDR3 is TGTGCCAGCAGCTCAGCCATTGTAGGCCCTTTAAGCGAGCAGTACTTC.

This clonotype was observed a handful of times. CDR3 protein: CASSPAGTTQSDTQYF. CDR3 sequence (DNA): TGTGCCAGCAGTCCGGCCGGGACAACGCAATCAGATACGCAGTATTTT. The gene calls are TRBV6-2 or TRBV6-3 and TRBJ2-3, with D maybe TRBD1 (6 bases). Trimming pared 5 bases from V and 4 bases from J, leaving 19 bases between. CDR1 is MNHEY, CDR2 SVGEGT, per germline. The CDR3 sequence is 16 residues long.

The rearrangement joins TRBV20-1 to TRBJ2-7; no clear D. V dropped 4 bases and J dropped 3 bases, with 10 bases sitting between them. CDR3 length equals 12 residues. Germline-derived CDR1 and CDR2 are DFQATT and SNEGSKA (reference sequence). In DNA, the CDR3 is TGCAGTGCTATCAGGACCGACTACGAGCAGTACTTC. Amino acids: CSAIRTDYEQYF.

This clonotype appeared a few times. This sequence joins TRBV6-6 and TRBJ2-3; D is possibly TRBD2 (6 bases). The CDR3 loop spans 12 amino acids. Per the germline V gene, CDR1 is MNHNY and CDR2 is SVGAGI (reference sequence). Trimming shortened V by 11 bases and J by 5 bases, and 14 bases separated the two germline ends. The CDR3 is CAVGTSIDTQYF. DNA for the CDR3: TGTGCCGTAGGGACTTCAATAGATACGCAGTATTTT.